Shown below are 3 T cell receptor beta chains from a single sample sequenced in a study of beta chain features in type 1 diabetes. For these TCRs, the target antigens are not known. Overall study findings and caveats: For Type 1 diabetes patients, all four CD4+ subsets carried TCRB CDR3s that were moderately but significantly shorter.

Sequenced material consisted of expressed TCRB transcripts (all of the isolated RNA was reverse transcribed). The data were produced by immunoSEQ multiplex PCR, yet TCRdb's version contains in-frame clones alone and is incomplete. The sample yields more than 150,000 clones, approximately 9.1% seen once. Sequenced: central memory CD4+ T cells from blood. Receptor source: a woman aged 25 to 39 with type 1 diabetes.

CDR3 in amino acids: CASSLNTGEDEQFF. CDR3 coding DNA: TGTGCCAGCAGCTTAAATACAGGGGAGGATGAGCAGTTCTTC. This rearrangement joins TRBV7-3 to TRBJ2-1; perhaps TRBD1 as D (7 bases). The V gene lost 1 base and the J gene lost 8 bases, with 12 bases spanning the gap. The V gene's germline CDR1 is SGHTA and CDR2 FQGTGA. The CDR3 totals 14 residues. Filled out from reference TRBV7-3 and TRBJ2-1, the complete variable domain reads GAGVSQTPSNKVTEKGKYVELRCDPISGHTALYWYRQSLGQGPEFLIYFQGTGAADDSGLPNDRFFAVRPEGSVSTLKIQRTERGDSAVYLCASSLNTGEDEQFFGPGTRLTVL.

V gene TRBV10-3 combines with J gene TRBJ2-5, with D unclear. Trimming pared 2 bases from V and 4 bases from J, leaving 2 bases between. Germline V gene data show CDR1 as ENHRY and CDR2 as SYGVKD. The CDR3 spans 11 residues. CDR3 bases: TGTGCCATCAGTGAGCGAGAGACCCAGTACTTC. It encodes CAISERETQYF.

This clone was counted a few times. The chain combines TRBV30 with TRBJ1-1; possibly TRBD1 for D (5 bases). In germline, CDR1 is GTSNPN, CDR2 SVGIG (reference sequence). The length of the CDR3 is 12 residues. Deletions cut 0 bases from V and 11 bases from J, with 13 bases between. CDR3 DNA: TGTGCCTGGAGTGTCCGCAGGGATGATGCTTTCTTT. Amino acids: CAWSVRRDDAFF. The full variable domain, completed using reference TRBV30 and TRBJ1-1, is SQTIHQWPATLVQPVGSPLSLECTVEGTSNPNLYWYRQAAGRGLQLLFYSVGIGQISSEVPQNLSASRPQDRQFILSSKKLLLSDSGFYLCAWSVRRDDAFFGQGTRLTVV.